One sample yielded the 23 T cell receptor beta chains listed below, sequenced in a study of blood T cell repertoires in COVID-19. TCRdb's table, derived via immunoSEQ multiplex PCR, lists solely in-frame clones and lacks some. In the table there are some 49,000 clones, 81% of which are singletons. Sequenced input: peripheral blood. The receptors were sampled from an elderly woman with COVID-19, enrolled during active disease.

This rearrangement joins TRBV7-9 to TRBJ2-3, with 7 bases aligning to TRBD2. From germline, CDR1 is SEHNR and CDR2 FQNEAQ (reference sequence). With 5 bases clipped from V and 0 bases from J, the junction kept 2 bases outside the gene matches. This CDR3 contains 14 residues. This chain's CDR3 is CASSLSGSTDTQYF. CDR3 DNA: TGTGCCAGCAGCCTTAGCGGGAGCACAGATACGCAGTATTTT.

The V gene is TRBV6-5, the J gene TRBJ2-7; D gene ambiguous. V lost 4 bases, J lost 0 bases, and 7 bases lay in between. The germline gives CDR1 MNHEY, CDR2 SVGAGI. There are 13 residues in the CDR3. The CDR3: CASSSYSSYEQYF. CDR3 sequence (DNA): TGTGCCAGCAGTTCGTACAGCTCCTACGAGCAGTACTTC.

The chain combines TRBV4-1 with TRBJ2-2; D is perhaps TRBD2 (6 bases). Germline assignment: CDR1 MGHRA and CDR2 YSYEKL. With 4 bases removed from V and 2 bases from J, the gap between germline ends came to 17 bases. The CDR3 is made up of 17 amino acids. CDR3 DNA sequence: TGCGCCAGCAGCCCGACCTCCGGGGGATTCAACACCGGGGAGCTGTTTTTT. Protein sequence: CASSPTSGGFNTGELFF.

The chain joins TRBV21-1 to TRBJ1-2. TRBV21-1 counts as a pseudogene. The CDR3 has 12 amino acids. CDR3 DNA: TGTGCCAGCAGGGGGGGGCGCGATGGCTACACCTTC. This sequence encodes CASRGGRDGYTF.

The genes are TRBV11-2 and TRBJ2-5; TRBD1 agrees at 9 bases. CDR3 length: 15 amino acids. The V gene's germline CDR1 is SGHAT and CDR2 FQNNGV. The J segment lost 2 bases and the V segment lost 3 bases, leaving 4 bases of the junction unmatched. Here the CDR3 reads CASSLGQGIQETQYF. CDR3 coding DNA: TGTGCCAGCAGCTTGGGACAGGGAATACAAGAGACCCAGTACTTC.

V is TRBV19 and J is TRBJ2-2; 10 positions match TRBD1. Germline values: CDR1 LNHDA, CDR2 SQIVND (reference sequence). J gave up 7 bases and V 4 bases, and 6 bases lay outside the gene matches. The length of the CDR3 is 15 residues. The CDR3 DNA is TGTGCCAGTAGTAGTGGGACAGGGGTACTCGGGGAGCTGTTTTTT. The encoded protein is CASSSGTGVLGELFF.

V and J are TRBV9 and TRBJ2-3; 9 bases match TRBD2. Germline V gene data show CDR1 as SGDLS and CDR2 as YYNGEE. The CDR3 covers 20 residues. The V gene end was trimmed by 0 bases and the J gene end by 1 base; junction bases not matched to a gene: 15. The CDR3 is CASSVGRGASGIVGTDTQYF. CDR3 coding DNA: TGTGCCAGCAGCGTAGGAAGAGGGGCTAGCGGGATTGTAGGCACAGATACGCAGTATTTT.

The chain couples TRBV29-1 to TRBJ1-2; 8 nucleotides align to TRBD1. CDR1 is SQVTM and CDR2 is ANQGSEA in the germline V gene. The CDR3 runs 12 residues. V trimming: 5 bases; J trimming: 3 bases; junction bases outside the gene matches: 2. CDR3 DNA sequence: TGCAGCGTTTCGACAGGGGACTATGGCTACACCTTC. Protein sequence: CSVSTGDYGYTF.

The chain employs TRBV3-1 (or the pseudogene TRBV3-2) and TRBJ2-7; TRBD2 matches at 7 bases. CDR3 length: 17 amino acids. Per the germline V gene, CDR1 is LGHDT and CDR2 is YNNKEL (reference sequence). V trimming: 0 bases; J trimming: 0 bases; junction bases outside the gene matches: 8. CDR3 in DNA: TGTGCCAGCAGCCAAGAACGGGGAGCGGGGCTCTCCTACGAGCAGTACTTC. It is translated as CASSQERGAGLSYEQYF.

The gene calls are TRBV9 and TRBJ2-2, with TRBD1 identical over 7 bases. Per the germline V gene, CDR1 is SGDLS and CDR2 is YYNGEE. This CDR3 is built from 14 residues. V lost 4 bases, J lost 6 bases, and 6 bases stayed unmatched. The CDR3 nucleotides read TGTGCCAGCAGCACTCTGACAGGGCCCGGGGAGCTGTTTTTT. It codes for CASSTLTGPGELFF.

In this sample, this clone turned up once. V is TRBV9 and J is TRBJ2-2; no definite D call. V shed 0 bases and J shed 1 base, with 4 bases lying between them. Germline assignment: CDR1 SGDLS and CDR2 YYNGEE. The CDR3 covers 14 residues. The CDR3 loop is CASSVVGNTGELFF. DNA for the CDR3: TGTGCCAGCAGCGTAGTCGGGAACACCGGGGAGCTGTTTTTT.

CDR3 in DNA: TGTGCCGTAGGCTATCAGGGGTACAATGAGCAGTTCTTC. It codes for CAVGYQGYNEQFF. The J gene is TRBJ2-1, the V gene TRBV15; maybe TRBD1 (6 bases). The germline CDR1 and CDR2 sequences are LNHNV and YYDKDF (reference sequence). CDR3 size: 13 residues. The V end was cut by 11 bases, the J end by 4 bases, with 15 bases between.

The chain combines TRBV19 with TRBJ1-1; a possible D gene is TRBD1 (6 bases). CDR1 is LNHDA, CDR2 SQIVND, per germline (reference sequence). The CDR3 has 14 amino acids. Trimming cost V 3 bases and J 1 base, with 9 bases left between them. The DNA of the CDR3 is TGTGCCAGTAGTATGGTAGGGGGGAACACTGAAGCTTTCTTT. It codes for CASSMVGGNTEAFF.

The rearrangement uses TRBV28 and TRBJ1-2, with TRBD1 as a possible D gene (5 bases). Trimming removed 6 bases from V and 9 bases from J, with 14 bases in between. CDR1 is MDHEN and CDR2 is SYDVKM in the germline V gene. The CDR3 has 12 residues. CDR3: CASSQGLARYTF. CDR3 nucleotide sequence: TGTGCCAGCAGCCAGGGCCTCGCGCGCTACACCTTC.

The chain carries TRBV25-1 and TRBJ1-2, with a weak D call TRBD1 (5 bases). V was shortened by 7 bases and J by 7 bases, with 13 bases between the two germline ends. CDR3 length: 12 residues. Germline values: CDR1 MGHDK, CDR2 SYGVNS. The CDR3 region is CASKGLFSGYTF. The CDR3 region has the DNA TGTGCCAGCAAGGGACTTTTTAGTGGCTACACCTTC.

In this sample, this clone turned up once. CDR3 DNA: TGTGCCAGCAGCTTACAGGGATCGACAGATACGCAGTATTTT. Protein sequence: CASSLQGSTDTQYF. The chain combines TRBV5-4 with TRBJ2-3; possible D gene TRBD1, 6 bases. The V end lost 2 bases, the J end lost 3 bases, and 10 bases lay between the germline ends. The CDR3 contains 14 residues. Looked up from germline, CDR1 is SGHNT and CDR2 is YYREEE (reference sequence).

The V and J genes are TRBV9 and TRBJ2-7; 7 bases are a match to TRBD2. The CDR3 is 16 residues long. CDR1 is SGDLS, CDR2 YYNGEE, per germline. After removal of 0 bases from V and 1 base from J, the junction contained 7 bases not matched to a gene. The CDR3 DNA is TGTGCCAGCAGCGTAGATCCCCGGGGACTATCCTACGAGCAGTACTTC. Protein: CASSVDPRGLSYEQYF.

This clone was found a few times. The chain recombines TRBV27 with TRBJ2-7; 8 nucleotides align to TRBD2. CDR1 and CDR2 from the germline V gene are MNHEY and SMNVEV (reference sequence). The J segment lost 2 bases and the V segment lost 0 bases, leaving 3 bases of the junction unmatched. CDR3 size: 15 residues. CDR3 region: CASSLSAGGAYEQYF. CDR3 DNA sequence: TGTGCCAGCAGTTTATCCGCGGGAGGCGCCTACGAGCAGTACTTC.

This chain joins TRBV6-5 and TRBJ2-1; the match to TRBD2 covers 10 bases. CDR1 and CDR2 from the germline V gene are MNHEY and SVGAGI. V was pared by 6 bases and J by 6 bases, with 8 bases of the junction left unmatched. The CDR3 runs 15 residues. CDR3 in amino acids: CASSRSGRAGNEQFF. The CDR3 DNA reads TGTGCCAGCAGCCGCAGCGGGAGGGCCGGCAATGAGCAGTTCTTC.

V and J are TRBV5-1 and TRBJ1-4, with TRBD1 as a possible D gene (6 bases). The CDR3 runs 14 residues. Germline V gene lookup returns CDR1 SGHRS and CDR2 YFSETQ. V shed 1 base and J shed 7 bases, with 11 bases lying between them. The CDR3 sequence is CASSLLQGGEKLFF. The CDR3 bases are TGCGCCAGCAGCTTGTTACAGGGCGGTGAAAAACTGTTTTTT. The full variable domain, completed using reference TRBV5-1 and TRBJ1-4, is KAGVTQTPRYLIKTRGQQVTLSCSPISGHRSVSWYQQTPGQGLQFLFEYFSETQRNKGNFPGRFSGRQFSNSRSEMNVSTLELGDSALYLCASSLLQGGEKLFFGSGTQLSVL.

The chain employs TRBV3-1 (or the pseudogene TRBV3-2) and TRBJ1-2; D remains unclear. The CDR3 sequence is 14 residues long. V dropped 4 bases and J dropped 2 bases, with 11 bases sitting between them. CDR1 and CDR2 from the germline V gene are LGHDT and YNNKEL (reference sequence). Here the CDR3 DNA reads TGTGCCAGCAGCCCCGGAGGCAGCAACTATGGCTACACCTTC. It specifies CASSPGGSNYGYTF.

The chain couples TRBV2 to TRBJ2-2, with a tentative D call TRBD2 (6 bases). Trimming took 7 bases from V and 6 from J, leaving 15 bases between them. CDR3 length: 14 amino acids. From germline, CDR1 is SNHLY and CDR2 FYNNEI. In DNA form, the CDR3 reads TGTGCCAGCAACACCGGGACTGGGGCCGGGGAGCTGTTTTTT. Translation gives CASNTGTGAGELFF. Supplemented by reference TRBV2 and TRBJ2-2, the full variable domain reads EPEVTQTPSHQVTQMGQEVILRCVPISNHLYFYWYRQILGQKVEFLVSFYNNEISEKSEIFDDQFSVERPDGSNFTLKIRSTKLEDSAMYFCASNTGTGAGELFFGEGSRLTVL.

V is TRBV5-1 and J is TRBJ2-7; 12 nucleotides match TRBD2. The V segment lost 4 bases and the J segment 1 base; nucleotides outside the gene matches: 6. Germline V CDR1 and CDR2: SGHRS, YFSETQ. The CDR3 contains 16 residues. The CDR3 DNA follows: TGCGCCAGCAGCAGCCATACTAGCGGGGGGTCCTACGAGCAGTACTTC. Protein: CASSSHTSGGSYEQYF.